These T cell receptor beta chains were read from a single sample in a study of regulatory T cells in long-lasting Graves disease. MiXCR, run by TCRdb on the multiplex PCR reads, gives a single entry per CDR3 protein. The sample shows more than 350,000 distinct CDR3 sequences, 15% of them seen only once. These data were also filed under a second study, of T cells in Graves' hyperthyroidism and ophthalmopathy.

The input for sequencing was peripheral blood mononuclear cells (PBMCs), taken at new diagnosis, from a patient treated with antithyroid drugs. The receptors were sampled from a woman in her 30s with Graves disease. Both conserved end residues are part of each CDR3. The D gene is left open where the match is weak. The size field is filled for only some rows; it gives once, few, many or a size class.

many	TRBV28	TRBJ1-5	NA	15	TGTGCCAGCAATCTCGAGGGCAGGGAGTATCAGCCCCAGCATTTT	CASNLEGREYQPQHF
few	TRBV12-3/TRBV12-4	TRBJ2-1	NA	12	TGTGCCAGCAGTTTGTGGGCTAGTGAGCAGTTCTTC	CASSLWASEQFF
few	TRBV24-1	TRBJ1-5	NA	12	TGTGCCACCAGTGATTGGGGGCAGCCCCAGCATTTT	CATSDWGQPQHF
many	TRBV9	TRBJ1-6	NA	14	TGTGCCAGCAGCGTAGACACGGAGAATTCACCCCTCCACTTT	CASSVDTENSPLHF
many	TRBV18	TRBJ1-1	NA	16	TGTGCCAGCTCACGATTGTACGGGTGGGGATTAACTGAAGCTTTCTTT	CASSRLYGWGLTEAFF
NA	TRBV15	TRBJ1-1	TRBD1	13	TGTGCCACCAGCACCTCAGGGGGCACTGAAGCTTTCTTT	CATSTSGGTEAFF
many	TRBV6-1	TRBJ1-4	NA	16	TGTGCCAGCAGTGTTGCTCTGACAGCGACTAATGAAAAACTGTTTTTT	CASSVALTATNEKLFF
few	TRBV15	TRBJ2-5	NA	15	TGTGCCACCAGCGTAACGGGAGGGGGCTTCGGGACCCAGTACTTC	CATSVTGGGFGTQYF
NA	TRBV29-1	TRBJ1-2	NA	11	TGCAGCGTTAGAGCGGGCGGGGGCTACACCTTC	CSVRAGGGYTF
many	TRBV20-1	TRBJ2-5	TRBD2	15	TGCAGTGCTAGAGATCTCCCTAGCGGGGAAGAGACCCAGTACTTC	CSARDLPSGEETQYF
many	TRBV28	TRBJ2-2	NA	16	TGTGCCAGCAGTCCTAGTAGGTACCAAAACACCGGGGAGCTGTTTTTT	CASSPSRYQNTGELFF
many	TRBV5-1	TRBJ2-7	NA	14	TGCGCCAGCAGCTTGGAGGTGGGTGTCTACGAGCAGTACTTC	CASSLEVGVYEQYF
many	TRBV20-1	TRBJ2-7	NA	15	TGCAGTGCTAGGGGGTTTGGGGGGCCGACCTACGAGCAGTACTTC	CSARGFGGPTYEQYF
few	TRBV24-1	TRBJ2-1	TRBD2	16	TGTGCCACCAGTGATTCGACAATGGGACTATACAATGAGCAGTTCTTC	CATSDSTMGLYNEQFF
NA	TRBV6-2/TRBV6-3	TRBJ1-2	NA	16	TGCGCCAGCAGTGAGAAGTATTACCAGGGTAGGAATGGCTACACCTTC	CASSEKYYQGRNGYTF
many	TRBV30	TRBJ2-5	TRBD2	13	TGTGCCTTCCGACGGGAGGGCCTGGAGACCCAGTACTTC	CAFRREGLETQYF
NA	TRBV27	TRBJ1-6	NA	12	TGTGCCAGCAGTTTAATCGATTCACCCCTCCACTTT	CASSLIDSPLHF
many	TRBV14	TRBJ2-1	TRBD2	16	TGTGCCAGCAGCCAGACTAGCGGGAGCCAGGCGGATGAGCAGTTCTTC	CASSQTSGSQADEQFF